The T cell receptor beta chain described here comes from a study of CD8+CD57+ T cells in acquired aplastic anemia. TCR beta VDJ and CDR3 profiles were obtained from a genomic DNA template. Each CDR3 protein is one row after TCRdb ran MiXCR on the reads. Here the sample spans a few hundred thousand distinct CDR3 sequences, roughly 45% being singletons. CDR1 and CDR2 from the germline V gene are MDHEN and SYDVKM. V lost 5 bases to trimming and J lost 3 bases, with 14 bases between them. The CDR3 contains 14 residues. Patients included in sequencing had previously demonstrated CD8+CD57+ cell expansion by flow cytometry. This clonotype has a handful of counts.

The TCR was taken from a human donor with aplastic anemia. The sequencing input was sorted CD4+, CD8+, or CD8+CD57+ T cells (not recorded which) from PBMCs. This rearrangement joins TRBV28 to TRBJ2-7; no reliable D call. CDR3 coding DNA: TGTGCCAGCAGTATGCGGTCCTTGAACTACGAGCAGTACTTC. Translation: CASSMRSLNYEQYF.